The present T cell receptor beta chain was sequenced within a study of human T cells and chemical hapten exposure. Study as a whole: For the roughly 24-week duration of the study, patients were given weekly doses of diphenylcyclopropenone on the scalp. Whole-study findings and limits: Because they had alopecia, donors may respond immunologically unlike healthy people. Controls had significantly fewer large CDR3 similarity clusters than were formed by expanded TCRs.

The CDR3 spans 13 residues. Germline V CDR1 and CDR2: ENHRY, SYGVKD. V lost 3 bases, J lost 5 bases, and 2 bases stayed unmatched. A note on this clonotype: Its cognate antigen is unknown.

MiXCR, applied by TCRdb to the RACE reads, yields one record per CDR3 protein. This table has over 300,000 distinct CDR3 sequences, more than 4.5% appearing once. Sample time point: pre-sensitization, week 0. Treatment in this sample: therapeutic diphenylcyclopropenone sensitization with weekly scalp DPC. Blood collection took place prior to placing each patch test. The starting material was whole blood, obtained in connection with sensitization to the hapten diphenylcyclopropenone (DPC). The V gene is TRBV10-3, the J gene TRBJ1-1; TRBD1 agrees at 8 bases. The sequence derives from a woman aged 50 to 65 with alopecia areata. Some clones in this sample may be carry-over from other donors' samples. CDR3 coding DNA: TGTGCCATCAGTGACAGGGGGCAGACTGAAGCTTTCTTT. It is translated as CAISDRGQTEAFF.